The clone carrying this T cell receptor beta chain was seen a few times. Patients aged 18 to 65 with hyperthyroidism were newly diagnosed, with duration under 2 months. RNA transcripts served as the template for amplifying TCR beta CDR3 regions. With the HTBI primer set, the TCR CDR3 went through a first round of RT-PCR. Each CDR3 protein is one row after TCRdb ran MiXCR on the multiplex PCR reads. The profile covers more than 300,000 distinct CDR3 sequences, with about a sixth appearing a single time and approximately 30% taken by the ten largest. The data are from a study of T cells in Graves' hyperthyroidism and ophthalmopathy. The CDR3 consists of 13 residues. With 8 bases removed from V and 0 bases from J, the gap between germline ends came to 10 bases. Looked up from germline, CDR1 is SEHNR and CDR2 is FQNEAQ (reference sequence).

The source material was blood. This sequence originates from a woman in her twenties or thirties with Graves' hyperthyroidism that later progressed to Graves' ophthalmopathy. The chain employs TRBV7-9 and TRBJ1-1; D remains ambiguous. CDR3: CASHDMVNTEAFF. CDR3 DNA sequence: TGTGCCAGCCACGACATGGTGAACACTGAAGCTTTCTTT.